Listed below are T cell receptor beta chains from one sample, sequenced in a study of blood T cell repertoires in COVID-19. Clones were sequenced by immunoSEQ multiplex PCR, and TCRdb holds only the in-frame ones, with some missing. The table includes around 270,000 clones, 87% detected once. Sequencing was done on a sample of peripheral blood. The source is a woman between 45 and 60 years old with acute or convalescent COVID-19. Each CDR3 is given with its conserved first and last residue. Fields, in order: clone size, D gene, J gene, V gene, CDR3 protein, CDR3 DNA. The D gene is left open where the match is weak. Rows may omit the clone size; those that give it use once, few, many or a size class.

few | NA | TRBJ1-6 | TRBV30 | CAFLRGSYNSPLHF | TGCGCCTTCCTCAGGGGCTCCTATAATTCACCCCTCCACTTT
NA | TRBD1 | TRBJ1-2 | TRBV5-4 | CASSLGQGRGDYGYTF | TGTGCCAGCAGCTTGGGACAGGGAAGGGGGGACTATGGCTACACCTTC
NA | TRBD2 | TRBJ2-1 | TRBV24-1 | CATSDPGLADLSSYNEQFF | TGTGCCACCAGTGACCCGGGACTAGCGGACTTGAGCTCCTACAATGAGCAGTTCTTC
NA | TRBD1 | TRBJ2-7 | TRBV19 | CASSRTGTGEHEQYF | TGTGCCAGTAGTAGGACCGGGACAGGGGAACACGAGCAGTACTTC
NA | NA | TRBJ1-1 | TRBV11-2 | CASSLRGSNTEAFF | TGTGCCAGCAGCTTACGAGGGTCGAACACTGAAGCTTTCTTT
NA | TRBD1 | TRBJ2-4 | TRBV6-2/TRBV6-3 | CASSYSGQELIVAAKNIQYF | TGTGCCAGCAGTTACTCGGGACAGGAGCTTATCGTTGCGGCCAAAAACATTCAGTACTTC
NA | NA | TRBJ2-3 | TRBV11-3 | CASSPDGAALDTQYF | TGTGCCAGCAGCCCGGATGGGGCTGCGTTAGATACGCAGTATTTT
NA | NA | TRBJ1-2 | TRBV19 | CASSMGGSLNYGYTF | TGTGCCAGTAGTATGGGTGGTAGCCTCAACTATGGCTACACCTTC
NA | NA | TRBJ2-3 | TRBV30 | CAWSAVQDTQYF | TGTGCCTGGAGTGCAGTTCAGGATACGCAGTATTTT
NA | TRBD1 | TRBJ1-4 | TRBV19 | CASSRQQGTNEKLFF | TGTGCCAGTAGTCGACAACAGGGGACTAATGAAAAACTGTTTTTT
NA | NA | TRBJ2-4 | TRBV5-1 | CASSFEVGQINIQYF | TGCGCCAGCAGCTTTGAAGTGGGACAAATAAACATTCAGTACTTC
NA | NA | TRBJ2-7 | TRBV7-3 | CASSPGPIGPGMTYEQYF | TGTGCCAGCAGCCCAGGTCCGATCGGCCCCGGAATGACCTACGAGCAGTACTTC
once | TRBD2 | TRBJ2-1 | TRBV5-1 | CASSPILAGTYNEQFF | TGCGCCAGCAGCCCGATACTAGCGGGAACCTACAATGAGCAGTTCTTC
NA | TRBD2 | TRBJ2-1 | TRBV2 | CASSQGLAQATQFF | TGTGCCAGCAGCCAGGGACTAGCGCAGGCCACGCAGTTCTTC
few | NA | TRBJ1-5 | TRBV4-2 | CASSQAQGVNQPQHF | TGTGCCAGCAGCCAAGCGCAAGGGGTAAATCAGCCCCAGCATTTT
NA | TRBD1 | TRBJ2-2 | TRBV6-1 | CASRPYTGDTGELFF | TGTGCCAGCAGACCCTATACAGGGGACACCGGGGAGCTGTTTTTT
NA | NA | TRBJ2-3 | TRBV20-1 | CSARDIDTQYF | TGCAGTGCTAGAGATATAGATACGCAGTATTTT
NA | NA | TRBJ1-2 | TRBV27 | CASSLLLGADLDGYTF | TGTGCCAGCAGTTTATTACTTGGGGCGGACCTTGATGGCTACACCTTC
NA | NA | TRBJ2-1 | TRBV30 | CAWSVSPSEQFF | TGTGCCTGGAGTGTATCCCCCAGTGAGCAGTTCTTC
NA | NA | TRBJ1-5 | TRBV24-1 | CATSNGGGQPQHF | TGTGCCACCAGTAACGGGGGTGGGCAGCCCCAGCATTTT
NA | NA | TRBJ2-1 | TRBV11-2 | CASSVGRSSYNEQFF | TGTGCCAGCAGCGTCGGTCGGAGCTCCTACAATGAGCAGTTCTTC
few | TRBD2 | TRBJ2-1 | TRBV19 | CASTIGGSGSEQFF | TGTGCCAGTACAATTGGCGGGAGCGGGAGTGAGCAGTTCTTC
NA | TRBD1 | TRBJ2-7 | TRBV5-6 | CASSGGLDRSSYEQYF | TGTGCCAGCAGCGGCGGGTTGGACAGGAGCTCCTACGAGCAGTACTTC
NA | TRBD1 | TRBJ2-7 | TRBV7-2 | CASSGPGQGFLEQYF | TGTGCCAGCAGCGGACCGGGACAGGGGTTCCTCGAGCAGTACTTC
NA | TRBD1 | TRBJ2-5 | TRBV7-8 | CASSSRQGETQYF | TGTGCCAGCAGCTCGAGACAGGGGGAGACCCAGTACTTC
NA | TRBD1 | TRBJ1-2 | TRBV13 | CASSLGSLQGKLNGYTF | TGTGCCAGCAGCTTGGGAAGTCTACAGGGGAAATTGAATGGCTACACCTTC
NA | NA | TRBJ1-4 | TRBV5-6 | CASSTNRVEKLFF | TGTGCCAGCTCCACCAACAGGGTTGAAAAACTGTTTTTT
NA | NA | TRBJ1-5 | TRBV28 | CASELFTASSNQPQHF | TGTGCCAGCGAATTATTCACAGCCAGTAGCAATCAGCCCCAGCATTTT
NA | NA | TRBJ2-7 | TRBV4-3 | CASSEVGKTYEQYF | TGCGCCAGCAGCGAAGTGGGCAAGACCTACGAGCAGTACTTC
NA | TRBD2 | TRBJ2-1 | TRBV4-3 | CASSQYSGGKNEQFF | TGCGCCAGCAGCCAATACTCGGGAGGGAAGAATGAGCAGTTCTTC
NA | NA | TRBJ2-7 | TRBV7-9 | CASSSTYGHYPSYEQYF | TGTGCCAGCAGCTCCACCTATGGACATTATCCCTCCTACGAGCAGTACTTC
NA | TRBD2 | TRBJ2-5 | TRBV5-4 | CASSRPQGGRETQYF | TGTGCCAGCAGCCGTCCCCAGGGAGGGAGGGAGACCCAGTACTTC
NA | NA | TRBJ2-7 | TRBV19 | CASTDETGGEQYF | TGTGCCAGCACCGACGAAACGGGTGGCGAGCAGTACTTC